Reported below is one T cell receptor beta chain. This record belongs to a study of T cell repertoires in cytomegalovirus infection. In germline, CDR1 is DFQATT, CDR2 SNEGSKA (reference sequence). The CDR3 sequence is 14 residues long. V was clipped by 2 bases and J by 0 bases, with 10 bases between them. TCRdb reprocessed the reads via MiXCR and lists one record per CDR3 protein. The sample lists about 490,000 distinct CDR3 sequences, approximately 17% seen once, with around 25% in the top ten. The sample taken for sequencing was CD8+ T cells from PBMCs. The chain has TRBV20-1 and TRBJ1-1; no firm D call. The clonotype comes from a human donor in good health (CMV status not recorded). Some clones in this sample may be carry-over from other donors' samples. The CDR3 loop is CSARSPGVNTEAFF. The DNA of the CDR3 is TGCAGTGCTAGATCCCCCGGGGTGAACACTGAAGCTTTCTTT.